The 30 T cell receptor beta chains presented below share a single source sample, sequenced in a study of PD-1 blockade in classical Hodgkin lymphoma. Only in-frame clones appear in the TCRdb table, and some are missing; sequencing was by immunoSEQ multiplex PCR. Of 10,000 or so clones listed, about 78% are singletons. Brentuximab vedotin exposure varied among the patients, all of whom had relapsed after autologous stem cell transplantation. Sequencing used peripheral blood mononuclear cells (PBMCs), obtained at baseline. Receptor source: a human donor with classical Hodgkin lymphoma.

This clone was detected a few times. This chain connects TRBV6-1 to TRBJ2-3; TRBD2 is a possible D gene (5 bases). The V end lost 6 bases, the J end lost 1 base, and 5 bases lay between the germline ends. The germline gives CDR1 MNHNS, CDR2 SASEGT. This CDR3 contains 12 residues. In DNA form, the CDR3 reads TGTGCCAGCAGCGGGGGCACAGATACGCAGTATTTT. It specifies CASSGGTDTQYF.

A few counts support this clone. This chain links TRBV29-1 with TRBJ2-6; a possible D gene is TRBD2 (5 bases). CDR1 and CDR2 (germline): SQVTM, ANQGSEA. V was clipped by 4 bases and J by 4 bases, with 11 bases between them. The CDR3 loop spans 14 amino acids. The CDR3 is CSVGAGNGANVLTF. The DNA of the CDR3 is TGCAGCGTTGGTGCGGGTAACGGGGCCAACGTCCTGACTTTC.

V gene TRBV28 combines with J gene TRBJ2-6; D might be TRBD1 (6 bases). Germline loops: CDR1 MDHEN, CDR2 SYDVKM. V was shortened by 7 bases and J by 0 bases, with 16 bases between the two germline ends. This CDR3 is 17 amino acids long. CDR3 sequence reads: CASTKQGYLSGANVLTF. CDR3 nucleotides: TGTGCCAGCACCAAACAGGGTTACCTCTCTGGGGCCAACGTCCTGACTTTC.

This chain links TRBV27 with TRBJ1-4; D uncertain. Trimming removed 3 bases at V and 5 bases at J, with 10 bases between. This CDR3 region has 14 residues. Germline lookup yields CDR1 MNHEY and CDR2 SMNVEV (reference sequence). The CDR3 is CASSFRAPNEKLFF. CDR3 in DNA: TGTGCCAGCAGTTTCCGGGCCCCAAATGAAAAACTGTTTTTT.

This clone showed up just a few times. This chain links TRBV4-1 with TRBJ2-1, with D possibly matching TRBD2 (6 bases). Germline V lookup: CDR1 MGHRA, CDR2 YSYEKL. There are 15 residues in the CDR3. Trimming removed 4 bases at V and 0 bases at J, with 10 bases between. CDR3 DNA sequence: TGCGCCAGCAGCCTAGCGGTGCGCTCCTACAATGAGCAGTTCTTC. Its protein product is CASSLAVRSYNEQFF.

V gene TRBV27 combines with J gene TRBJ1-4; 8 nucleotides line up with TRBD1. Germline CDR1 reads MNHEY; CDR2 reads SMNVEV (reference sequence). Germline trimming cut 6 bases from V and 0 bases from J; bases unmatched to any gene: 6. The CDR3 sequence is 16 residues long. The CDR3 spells CASRRNRGATNEKLFF. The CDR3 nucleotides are TGTGCCAGCAGACGTAACAGGGGGGCAACTAATGAAAAACTGTTTTTT. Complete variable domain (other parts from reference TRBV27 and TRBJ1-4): EAQVTQNPRYLITVTGKKLTVTCSQNMNHEYMSWYRQDPGLGLRQIYYSMNVEVTDKGDVPEGYKVSRKEKRNFPLILESPSPNQTSLYFCASRRNRGATNEKLFFGSGTQLSVL.

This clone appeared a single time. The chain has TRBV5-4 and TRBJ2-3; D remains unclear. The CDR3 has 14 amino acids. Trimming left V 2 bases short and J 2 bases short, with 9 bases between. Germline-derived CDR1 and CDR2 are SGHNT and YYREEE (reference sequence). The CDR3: CASSFFRDTDTQYF. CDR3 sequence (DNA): TGTGCCAGCAGCTTCTTCCGAGACACAGATACGCAGTATTTT.

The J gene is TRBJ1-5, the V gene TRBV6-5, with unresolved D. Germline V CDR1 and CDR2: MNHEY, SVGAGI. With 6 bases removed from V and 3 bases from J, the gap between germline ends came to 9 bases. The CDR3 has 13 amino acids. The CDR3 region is CASRGSLNQPQHF. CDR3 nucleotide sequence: TGTGCCAGCAGGGGGTCTCTCAATCAGCCCCAGCATTTT.

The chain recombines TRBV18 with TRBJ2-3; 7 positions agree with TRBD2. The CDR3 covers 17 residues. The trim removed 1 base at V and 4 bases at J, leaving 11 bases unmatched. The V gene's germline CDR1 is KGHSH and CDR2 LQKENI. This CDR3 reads CASSPQETSFPADTQYF. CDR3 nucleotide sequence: TGTGCCAGCTCACCACAGGAGACTAGCTTTCCCGCAGATACGCAGTATTTT.

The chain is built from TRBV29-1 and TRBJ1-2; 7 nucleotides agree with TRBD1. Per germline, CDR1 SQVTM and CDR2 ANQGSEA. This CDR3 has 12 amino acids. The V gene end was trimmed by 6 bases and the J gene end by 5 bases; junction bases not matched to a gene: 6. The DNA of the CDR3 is TGCAGCGTCCTCCGGGACAGATATGGCTACACCTTC. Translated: CSVLRDRYGYTF. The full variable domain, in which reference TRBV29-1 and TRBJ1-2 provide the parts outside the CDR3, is SAVISQKPSRDICQRGTSLTIQCQVDSQVTMMFWYRQQPGQSLTLIATANQGSEATYESGFVIDKFPISRPNLTFSTLTVSNMSPEDSSIYLCSVLRDRYGYTFGSGTRLTVV.

CDR3 coding DNA: TGCGCCAGCAGCTTGTTGGGAACACAGGGAGCCCATCCGCTCCAAGAGACCCAGTACTTC. Amino acid sequence: CASSLLGTQGAHPLQETQYF. The chain couples TRBV5-1 to TRBJ2-5, with TRBD1 as a possible D gene (6 bases). Germline lookup yields CDR1 SGHRS and CDR2 YFSETQ. The CDR3 has 20 amino acids. Trimming stripped 1 base from V and 1 base from J, with 26 bases between.

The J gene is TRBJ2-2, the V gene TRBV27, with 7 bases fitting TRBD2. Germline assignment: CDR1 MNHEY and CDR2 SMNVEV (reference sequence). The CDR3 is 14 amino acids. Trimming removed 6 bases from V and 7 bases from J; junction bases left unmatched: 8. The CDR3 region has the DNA TGTGCCAGCAGACCCAGCGGGATGGTCGGGGAGCTGTTTTTT. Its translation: CASRPSGMVGELFF.

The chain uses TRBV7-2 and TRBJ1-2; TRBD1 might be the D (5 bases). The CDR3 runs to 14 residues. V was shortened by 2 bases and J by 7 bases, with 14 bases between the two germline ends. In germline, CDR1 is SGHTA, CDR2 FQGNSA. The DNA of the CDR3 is TGTGCCAGCAGCTTATCCGGGGCCCAGGGTGGCTACACCTTC. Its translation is CASSLSGAQGGYTF.

The CDR3 loop reads CASSPGESYRGREKLFF. The CDR3 region has the DNA TGTGCCAGCAGCCCGGGGGAATCCTACAGGGGGCGCGAAAAACTGTTTTTT. V and J are TRBV5-4 and TRBJ1-4; 9 positions agree with TRBD1. The CDR3 runs 17 residues. V trimming: 4 bases; J trimming: 8 bases; junction bases outside the gene matches: 15. The germline CDR1 and CDR2 sequences are SGHNT and YYREEE (reference sequence). Combining the CDR3 with reference TRBV5-4 and TRBJ1-4 gives the whole variable domain ETGVTQSPTHLIKTRGQQVTLRCSSQSGHNTVSWYQQALGQGPQFIFQYYREEENGRGNFPPRFSGLQFPNYSSELNVNALELDDSALYLCASSPGESYRGREKLFFGSGTQLSVL.

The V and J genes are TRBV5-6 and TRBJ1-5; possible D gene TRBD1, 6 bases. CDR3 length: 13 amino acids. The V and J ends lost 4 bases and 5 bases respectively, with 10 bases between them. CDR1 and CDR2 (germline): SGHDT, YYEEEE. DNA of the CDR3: TGTGCCAGCAGCATGGGACAAGATCAGCCCCAGCATTTT. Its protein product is CASSMGQDQPQHF.

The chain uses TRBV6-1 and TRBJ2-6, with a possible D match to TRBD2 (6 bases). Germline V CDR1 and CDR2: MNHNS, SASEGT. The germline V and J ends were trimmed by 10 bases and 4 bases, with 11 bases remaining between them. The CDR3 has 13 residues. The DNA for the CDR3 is TGTGCCAACCGGGGGTCCGGGGCCAACGTCCTGACTTTC. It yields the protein CANRGSGANVLTF.

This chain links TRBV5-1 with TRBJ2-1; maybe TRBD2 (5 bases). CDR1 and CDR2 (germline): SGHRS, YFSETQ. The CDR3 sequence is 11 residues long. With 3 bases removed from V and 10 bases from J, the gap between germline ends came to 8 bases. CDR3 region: CASSYSVEQFF. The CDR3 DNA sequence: TGCGCCAGCAGCTATAGCGTGGAGCAGTTCTTC.

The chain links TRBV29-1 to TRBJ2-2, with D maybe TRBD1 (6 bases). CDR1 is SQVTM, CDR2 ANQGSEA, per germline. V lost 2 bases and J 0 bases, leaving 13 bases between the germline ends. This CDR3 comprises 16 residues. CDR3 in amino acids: CSVEKGQGPNTGELFF. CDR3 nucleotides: TGCAGCGTTGAAAAGGGCCAGGGGCCGAACACCGGGGAGCTGTTTTTT.

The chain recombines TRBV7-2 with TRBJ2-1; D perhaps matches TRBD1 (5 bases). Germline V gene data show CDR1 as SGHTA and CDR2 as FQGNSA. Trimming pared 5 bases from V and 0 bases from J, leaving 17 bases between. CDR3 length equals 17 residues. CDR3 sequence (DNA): TGTGCCAGCAGCCCGACCCTAGGGGCCAGCTCCTACAATGAGCAGTTCTTC. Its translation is CASSPTLGASSYNEQFF.

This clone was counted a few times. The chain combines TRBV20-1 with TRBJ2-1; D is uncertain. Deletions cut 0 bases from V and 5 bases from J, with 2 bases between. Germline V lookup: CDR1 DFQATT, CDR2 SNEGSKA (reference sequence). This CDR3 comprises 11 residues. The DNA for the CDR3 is TGCAGTGCTAGAGACAACAATGAGCAGTTCTTC. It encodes CSARDNNEQFF.

As DNA, the CDR3 is TGTGCCAGTGAGGGGACAAGCCTCTGGCCCCAGCATTTT. Protein sequence: CASEGTSLWPQHF. The rearrangement joins TRBV19 to TRBJ1-5; a weak D match, TRBD1 (6 bases). V shed 8 bases and J shed 9 bases, with 17 bases lying between them. This CDR3 comprises 13 residues. The germline V gene encodes CDR1 LNHDA and CDR2 SQIVND (reference sequence).

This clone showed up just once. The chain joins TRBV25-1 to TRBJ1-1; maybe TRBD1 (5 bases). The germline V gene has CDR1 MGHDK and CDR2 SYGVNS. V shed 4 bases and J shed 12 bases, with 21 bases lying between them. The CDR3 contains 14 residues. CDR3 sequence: CASSAFPGPGETFF. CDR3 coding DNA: TGTGCCAGCAGTGCTTTCCCGGGACCGGGAGAAACTTTCTTT.

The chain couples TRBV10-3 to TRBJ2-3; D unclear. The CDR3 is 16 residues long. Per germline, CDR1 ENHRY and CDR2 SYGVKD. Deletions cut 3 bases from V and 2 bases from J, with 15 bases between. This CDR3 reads CAISERAQIVTDTQYF. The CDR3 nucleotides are TGTGCCATCAGTGAAAGGGCCCAAATTGTCACAGATACGCAGTATTTT.

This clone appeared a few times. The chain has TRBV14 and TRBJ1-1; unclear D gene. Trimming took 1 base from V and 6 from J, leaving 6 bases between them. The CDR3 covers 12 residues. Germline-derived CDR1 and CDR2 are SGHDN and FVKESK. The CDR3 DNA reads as TGTGCCAGCAGCCAAGTAACACCTGAAGCTTTCTTT. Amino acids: CASSQVTPEAFF.

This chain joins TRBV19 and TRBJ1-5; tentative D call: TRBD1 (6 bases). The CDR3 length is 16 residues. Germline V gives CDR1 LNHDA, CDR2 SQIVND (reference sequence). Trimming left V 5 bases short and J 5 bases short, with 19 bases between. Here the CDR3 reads CASSRRGGAPDQPQHF. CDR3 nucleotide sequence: TGTGCCAGTAGTCGGAGGGGGGGCGCACCCGATCAGCCCCAGCATTTT.

The CDR3 region is CASSFWDAKELFF. The CDR3 DNA follows: TGTGCCAGCAGCTTTTGGGACGCCAAGGAGCTGTTTTTT. The chain employs TRBV13 and TRBJ2-2; D could derive from TRBD1 or TRBD2 (5 bases each). Trimming removed 3 bases from V and 10 bases from J, with 12 bases in between. The CDR3 sequence is 13 residues long. Germline V CDR1 and CDR2: PRHDT, FYEKMQ (reference sequence). The entire variable domain, with the rest obtained from reference TRBV13 and TRBJ2-2, is as follows: AAGVIQSPRHLIKEKRETATLKCYPIPRHDTVYWYQQGPGQDPQFLISFYEKMQSDKGSIPDRFSAQQFSDYHSELNMSSLELGDSALYFCASSFWDAKELFFGEGSRLTVL.

This CDR3 reads CASRLTGSQETQYF. CDR3 nucleotides: TGTGCCAGCAGGCTGACAGGGAGCCAAGAGACCCAGTACTTC. This rearrangement joins TRBV7-9 to TRBJ2-5; TRBD1 matches at 7 bases. The germline V gene has CDR1 SEHNR and CDR2 FQNEAQ (reference sequence). Unmatched junction bases numbered 5, after V lost 6 bases and J lost 1 base. The CDR3 has 14 amino acids.

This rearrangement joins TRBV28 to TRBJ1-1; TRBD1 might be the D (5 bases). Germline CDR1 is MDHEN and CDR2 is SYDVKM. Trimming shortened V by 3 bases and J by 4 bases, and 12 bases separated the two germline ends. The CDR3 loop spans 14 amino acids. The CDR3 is CASSFLGDGTEAFF. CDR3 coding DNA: TGTGCCAGCAGTTTTTTGGGGGACGGCACTGAAGCTTTCTTT.

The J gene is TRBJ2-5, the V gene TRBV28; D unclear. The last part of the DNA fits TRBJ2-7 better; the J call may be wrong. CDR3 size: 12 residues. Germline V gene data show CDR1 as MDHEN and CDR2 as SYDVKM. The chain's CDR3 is CASRELSYEQYF. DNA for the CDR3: TGTGCCAGCCGAGAATTATCCTACGAGCAGTACTTC.

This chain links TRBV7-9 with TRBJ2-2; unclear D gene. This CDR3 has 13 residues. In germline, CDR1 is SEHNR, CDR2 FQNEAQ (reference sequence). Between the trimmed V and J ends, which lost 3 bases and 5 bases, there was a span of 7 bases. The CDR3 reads CASSLVRTGELFF. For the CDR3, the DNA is TGTGCCAGCAGCTTGGTTCGTACCGGGGAGCTGTTTTTT.